One sample yielded the 18 T cell receptor beta chains listed below, sequenced in a study of shared clonotypes between healthy human individuals. TCRdb keeps only in-frame clones here, not all; method: immunoSEQ multiplex PCR. The sample contains approximately 710,000 clones, 90% of which appear only once. Sequenced: memory CD8+ T cells from PBMCs. Subset denoted: CD45RO+ cells pooled with CCR7-negative TemRA cells. The receptor set was obtained from a man in his late teens or twenties in good health. Some clones in this sample may be carry-over from other donors' samples.

The chain links TRBV15 to TRBJ2-3, with 7 bases identical to TRBD1. The ends lost 5 bases at V and 6 bases at J; junction bases unmatched: 11. Germline CDR1 and CDR2: LNHNV and YYDKDF (reference sequence). The CDR3 is made up of 15 amino acids. Here the CDR3 reads CATSPQGSLVDTQYF. CDR3 bases: TGTGCCACCAGCCCACAGGGGTCCCTCGTGGATACGCAGTATTTT. The whole variable domain, filled in from reference TRBV15 and TRBJ2-3, reads DAMVIQNPRYQVTQFGKPVTLSCSQTLNHNVMYWYQQKSSQAPKLLFHYYDKDFNNEADTPDNFQSRRPNTSFCFLDIRSPGLGDTAMYLCATSPQGSLVDTQYFGPGTRLTVL.

The chain links TRBV4-1 to TRBJ2-7; TRBD2 aligns across 10 bases. The length of the CDR3 is 15 residues. Germline V CDR1 and CDR2: MGHRA, YSYEKL. V lost 2 bases and J lost 2; bases outside the gene matches: 3. The CDR3 is CASSQLAGGAYEQYF. In DNA, the CDR3 is TGCGCCAGCAGCCAATTAGCGGGAGGCGCCTACGAGCAGTACTTC.

The V gene is TRBV6-1, the J gene TRBJ2-7, with D possibly matching TRBD2 (6 bases). Germline loops: CDR1 MNHNS, CDR2 SASEGT. Trimming shortened V by 6 bases and J by 2 bases, and 14 bases separated the two germline ends. The CDR3 has 14 amino acids. CDR3 nucleotides: TGTGCCAGCAGGGACTTAGGAGGGGCCTACGAGCAGTACTTC. Translation gives CASRDLGGAYEQYF.

The chain combines TRBV29-1 with TRBJ1-1; a weak D match, TRBD1 (5 bases). Germline V gene lookup returns CDR1 SQVTM and CDR2 ANQGSEA. CDR3 size: 11 residues. The V gene lost 7 bases and the J gene lost 4 bases, with 10 bases spanning the gap. The CDR3 region is CSARVVTEAFF. The CDR3 nucleotides read TGCAGCGCCAGGGTGGTCACTGAAGCTTTCTTT.

The V call is TRBV4-1, the J call TRBJ2-1; 12 bases fit TRBD2. V lost 0 bases, J lost 8 bases, and 5 bases stayed unmatched. This CDR3 is built from 16 residues. CDR1 and CDR2 from the germline V gene are MGHRA and YSYEKL. The CDR3 here is CASSQDLAGGPYEQFF. CDR3 nucleotide sequence: TGCGCCAGCAGCCAAGACCTAGCGGGAGGGCCCTATGAGCAGTTCTTC.

The CDR3 spells CASSLSGTGQYTDTQYF. The DNA for the CDR3 is TGTGCCAGCAGTTTATCCGGGACGGGACAGTACACAGATACGCAGTATTTT. V usage is TRBV27 and J usage is TRBJ2-3; 7 bases are a match to TRBD1. Losses at the gene ends were 0 bases for V and 2 bases for J; bases not matched to a gene: 8. Germline V lookup: CDR1 MNHEY, CDR2 SMNVEV (reference sequence). This CDR3 region has 17 residues.

The chain recombines TRBV19 with TRBJ1-1, with D perhaps TRBD1 (6 bases). The germline gives CDR1 LNHDA, CDR2 SQIVND (reference sequence). This CDR3 has 16 residues. The V end lost 5 bases, the J end lost 9 bases, and 25 bases lay between the germline ends. The CDR3 spells CASSPRNRQDRPQAFF. CDR3 in DNA: TGTGCCAGTAGTCCCCGTAACCGACAGGACCGGCCACAAGCTTTCTTT.

The CDR3 DNA sequence: TGTGCCTGGATCGGGACGGTTTACAATGAGCAGTTCTTC. This translates into CAWIGTVYNEQFF. The chain combines TRBV30 with TRBJ2-1, with D perhaps assigned TRBD1 or TRBD2 (5 bases each). This CDR3 contains 13 residues. Germline CDR1 reads GTSNPN; CDR2 reads SVGIG (reference sequence). Trimming stripped 4 bases from V and 4 bases from J, with 11 bases between.

V usage is TRBV9 and J usage is TRBJ2-1; 11 nucleotides agree with TRBD1. The CDR3 runs 18 residues. V dropped 0 bases and J dropped 8; count of bases not matched to a gene: 13. The germline gives CDR1 SGDLS, CDR2 YYNGEE. CDR3 sequence (DNA): TGTGCCAGCAGCGTAGCTACAACGGGGACAGGGGGGTACGATGAGCAGTTCTTC. It is translated as CASSVATTGTGGYDEQFF.

A single count supports this clone. The sample carries other DNA sequences with the same CDR3. This chain connects TRBV9 to TRBJ2-2; D unresolved. The CDR3 runs to 12 residues. Germline assignment: CDR1 SGDLS and CDR2 YYNGEE. V was shortened by 0 bases and J by 6 bases, with 3 bases between the two germline ends. CDR3 DNA sequence: TGTGCCAGCAGCGTAGATGCCGGGGAGCTGTTTTTT. Its translation: CASSVDAGELFF.

This clone was observed once. The chain couples TRBV10-3 to TRBJ2-7; tentative D call: TRBD2 (5 bases). The CDR3 spans 13 residues. Per the germline V gene, CDR1 is ENHRY and CDR2 is SYGVKD. The ends were cut back, 5 bases at V and 1 base at J, with 9 bases in the middle. DNA for the CDR3: TGTGCCATCAGTAGGACTGGATCCTACGAGCAGTACTTC. Translating it yields CAISRTGSYEQYF.

The chain couples TRBV28 to TRBJ2-1; 8 bases map to TRBD1. The CDR3 loop spans 15 amino acids. The V gene end was trimmed by 5 bases and the J gene end by 7 bases; junction bases not matched to a gene: 10. Germline values: CDR1 MDHEN, CDR2 SYDVKM. The CDR3 region is CASSLSDRDGNEQFF. The DNA of the CDR3 is TGTGCCAGCAGTCTATCGGACAGGGATGGGAATGAGCAGTTCTTC.

The chain uses TRBV28 and TRBJ2-3; 9 bases are shared with TRBD2. The V segment lost 4 bases and the J segment 4 bases; nucleotides outside the gene matches: 6. There are 15 residues in the CDR3. The germline gives CDR1 MDHEN, CDR2 SYDVKM. CDR3 protein: CASSYVAGVADTQYF. CDR3 DNA sequence: TGTGCCAGCAGTTATGTAGCGGGAGTTGCAGATACGCAGTATTTT.

J is TRBJ2-5 and V is TRBV28; 9 bases are shared with TRBD1. CDR3 length equals 14 residues. The junction had 7 bases not matched to a gene; V was cut back by 6 bases and J by 5 bases. The germline V gene has CDR1 MDHEN and CDR2 SYDVKM. For the CDR3, the DNA is TGTGCCAGCAGGGACAGGGGTTTCTGGGAGACCCAGTACTTC. Translation gives CASRDRGFWETQYF.

The chain carries TRBV7-8 and TRBJ2-1, with D perhaps TRBD1 (6 bases). This CDR3 region has 16 residues. V dropped 3 bases and J dropped 3 bases, with 15 bases sitting between them. Germline V gene sequence: CDR1 SGHVS, CDR2 FQNEAQ. Written as DNA, the CDR3 is TGTGCCAGCAGCTTGGTTGACAGGCCGGGCTACAATGAGCAGTTCTTC. Residues: CASSLVDRPGYNEQFF.

This chain connects TRBV5-3 to TRBJ2-7; 8 bases line up with TRBD2. TRBV5-3 is recorded as an ORF, its role being uncertain. Trimming took 0 bases from V and 6 from J; bases not matched to a gene: 2. CDR3 length: 13 amino acids. In DNA form, the CDR3 reads TGTGCCAGAAGCTTGGGACTAGCGAGCGAGCAGTACTTC. Translating it yields CARSLGLASEQYF.

The rearrangement links TRBV27 to TRBJ2-7; D might be TRBD2 (7 bases). Trimming stripped 6 bases from V and 3 bases from J, with 15 bases between. The CDR3 spans 14 residues. The germline V gene encodes CDR1 MNHEY and CDR2 SMNVEV (reference sequence). CDR3 in DNA: TGTGCCAGCAGAACACAGGGAGGGGGCTACGAGCAGTACTTC. Translation: CASRTQGGGYEQYF.

This chain's CDR3 is CASSLNNAGYTF. Here the CDR3 DNA reads TGTGCCAGCAGCTTAAATAACGCAGGCTACACCTTC. This chain joins TRBV7-9 and TRBJ1-2; no firm D call. Germline assignment: CDR1 SEHNR and CDR2 FQNEAQ (reference sequence). V was trimmed by 2 bases and J by 8 bases, leaving 9 bases between them. The length of the CDR3 is 12 residues.